Listed here are 9 T cell receptor beta chains from one sample, sequenced in a study of T cell repertoires in cytomegalovirus infection. TCRdb analysed the reads with MiXCR anew, one entry per CDR3 protein. Among 80,000 or so distinct CDR3 sequences listed, roughly 25% were seen once. These receptors have no known antigen. Sequencing used CD8+ T cells from cultured PBMCs, obtained from culture after CMV antigen stimulation. These receptors originate from a human donor in good health (CMV status not recorded). Some clones in this sample may be carry-over from other donors' samples.

This rearrangement joins TRBV27 to TRBJ1-3; D is undetermined. Trimming pared 0 bases from V and 0 bases from J, leaving 6 bases between. Looked up from germline, CDR1 is MNHEY and CDR2 is SMNVEV (reference sequence). This CDR3 region has 15 residues. CDR3 in DNA: TGTGCCAGCAGTTTATCGTTTTACTCTGGAAACACCATATATTTT. Translated, it gives CASSLSFYSGNTIYF.

This clonotype has ten or more counts. This chain uses TRBV7-2 with TRBJ2-7, with 7 bases fitting TRBD2. The length of the CDR3 is 14 residues. V trimming: 1 base; J trimming: 4 bases; junction bases outside the gene matches: 4. Germline lookup yields CDR1 SGHTA and CDR2 FQGNSA. CDR3 nucleotide sequence: TGTGCCAGCAGCTTAGGAGAGGGAGGGTACGAGCAGTACTTC. The encoded protein is CASSLGEGGYEQYF.

The chain combines TRBV20-1 with TRBJ2-7, with D possibly TRBD2 on 5 matching bases. Germline V gives CDR1 DFQATT, CDR2 SNEGSKA (reference sequence). This CDR3 is built from 13 residues. V was shortened by 3 bases and J by 0 bases, with 9 bases between the two germline ends. CDR3 bases: TGCAGTGCTAGCGTCCGGGACTCCTACGAGCAGTACTTC. This gives the protein CSASVRDSYEQYF.

The chain couples TRBV6-1 to TRBJ1-1; D ambiguous. CDR1 is MNHNS and CDR2 is SASEGT in the germline V gene. V was shortened by 4 bases and J by 5 bases, with 11 bases between the two germline ends. The CDR3 has 13 amino acids. The CDR3 bases are TGTGCCAGCAGTGGGTCCGAGAGTACTGAAGCTTTCTTT. Encoded protein: CASSGSESTEAFF.

The chain uses TRBV4-3 and TRBJ1-4; D is uncertain. The CDR3 is 14 amino acids. CDR1 is LGHNA and CDR2 is YSLEER in the germline V gene. V lost 0 bases and J lost 11, with 13 bases in between. The chain's CDR3 is CASSQDLRSGKLFF. The CDR3 region has the DNA TGCGCCAGCAGCCAAGATTTACGGAGTGGTAAACTGTTTTTT.

This clonotype was recorded many times. V gene TRBV6-5 combines with J gene TRBJ2-3; the match to TRBD2 covers 9 bases. The CDR3 covers 17 residues. The J segment lost 4 bases and the V segment lost 6 bases, leaving 14 bases of the junction unmatched. Germline values: CDR1 MNHEY, CDR2 SVGAGI. Written as DNA, the CDR3 is TGTGCCAGCAGCCTTGGTGGCGGGGGGGCGGTCCCAGATACGCAGTATTTT. It is translated as CASSLGGGGAVPDTQYF.

This clonotype was seen a few times. The chain carries TRBV19 and TRBJ1-1; D gene ambiguous. The V end was cut by 5 bases, the J end by 1 base, with 8 bases between. The CDR3 length is 13 residues. Germline V gene lookup returns CDR1 LNHDA and CDR2 SQIVND (reference sequence). The CDR3 spells CASSYGANTEAFF. The CDR3 coding sequence is TGTGCCAGTAGTTATGGAGCGAACACTGAAGCTTTCTTT.

This clonotype was detected only a few times. This chain links TRBV6-2 or TRBV6-3 with TRBJ1-1; 9 positions match TRBD1. The CDR3 runs to 15 residues. J gave up 5 bases and V 4 bases, and 8 bases lay outside the gene matches. The germline gives CDR1 MNHEY, CDR2 SVGEGT. CDR3 nucleotide sequence: TGTGCCAGCAGTTCACAGGGGGCGCGTAGGACTGAAGCTTTCTTT. Protein product: CASSSQGARRTEAFF.

The chain employs TRBV5-1 and TRBJ2-1; 9 nucleotides agree with TRBD2. Germline V CDR1 and CDR2: SGHRS, YFSETQ. The CDR3 covers 15 residues. The J segment lost 8 bases and the V segment lost 2 bases, leaving 8 bases of the junction unmatched. This CDR3 is CASSFGLAKVDEQFF. Here the CDR3 DNA reads TGCGCCAGCAGCTTCGGACTAGCGAAGGTCGATGAGCAGTTCTTC.